This T cell receptor (beta chain) was identified in a study of T-cell reconstitution after alpha-beta-depleted transplantation in children. From germline, CDR1 is MDHEN and CDR2 SYDVKM. V lost 2 bases and J 6 bases, leaving 8 bases between the germline ends. This CDR3 region has 12 residues. Preparation of the TCRbeta library used unique molecular identifiers. TCRdb used MiXCR to reprocess the PCR reads, holding one entry per CDR3 protein. The sample holds a few hundred thousand distinct CDR3 sequences, 20% seen once. This clonotype was recorded many times. The sequenced sample was PBMCs from the stem cell graft donor, obtained from the stem cell graft. The chain combines TRBV28 with TRBJ2-7; D remains unclear. The sequence was obtained from a human donor who donated a stem cell graft to a child with acute myeloid leukemia. CDR3 sequence: CASSLQVGEQYF. CDR3 DNA: TGTGCCAGCAGTTTACAGGTTGGCGAGCAGTACTTC.